This T cell receptor beta chain was captured in a study of beta chain features in type 1 diabetes. General study points: The naive, central memory and Treg TCRB repertoires of patients appeared to be more similar to one another than those of healthy donors. Among patients with Type 1 diabetes, TCRB CDR3s were moderately but significantly shorter in every one of the four CD4+ subsets.

Turning to this clone: The antigen remains undetermined.

Investigators reverse transcribed all isolated RNA, so they sequenced expressed TCRB transcripts. Assay: immunoSEQ multiplex PCR; the TCRdb copy retains only in-frame clones and omits some. Among about 150,000 clones listed, under 9.5% were seen once. Germline lookup yields CDR1 SGHDN and CDR2 FVKESK. The CDR3 contains 13 residues. Trimming stripped 1 base from V and 9 bases from J, with 10 bases between. V and J are TRBV14 and TRBJ2-1; D call uncertain. The specimen was central memory CD4+ T cells from blood. The TCR was taken from a young man with type 1 diabetes. The CDR3, as DNA: TGTGCCAGCAGCCAAGTTTATCGCGGTGAGCAGTTCTTC. The encoded protein is CASSQVYRGEQFF. The complete variable domain, with remaining parts taken from reference TRBV14 and TRBJ2-1, reads EAGVTQFPSHSVIEKGQTVTLRCDPISGHDNLYWYRRVMGKEIKFLLHFVKESKQDESGMPNNRFLAERTGGTYSTLKVQPAELEDSGVYFCASSQVYRGEQFFGPGTRLTVL.